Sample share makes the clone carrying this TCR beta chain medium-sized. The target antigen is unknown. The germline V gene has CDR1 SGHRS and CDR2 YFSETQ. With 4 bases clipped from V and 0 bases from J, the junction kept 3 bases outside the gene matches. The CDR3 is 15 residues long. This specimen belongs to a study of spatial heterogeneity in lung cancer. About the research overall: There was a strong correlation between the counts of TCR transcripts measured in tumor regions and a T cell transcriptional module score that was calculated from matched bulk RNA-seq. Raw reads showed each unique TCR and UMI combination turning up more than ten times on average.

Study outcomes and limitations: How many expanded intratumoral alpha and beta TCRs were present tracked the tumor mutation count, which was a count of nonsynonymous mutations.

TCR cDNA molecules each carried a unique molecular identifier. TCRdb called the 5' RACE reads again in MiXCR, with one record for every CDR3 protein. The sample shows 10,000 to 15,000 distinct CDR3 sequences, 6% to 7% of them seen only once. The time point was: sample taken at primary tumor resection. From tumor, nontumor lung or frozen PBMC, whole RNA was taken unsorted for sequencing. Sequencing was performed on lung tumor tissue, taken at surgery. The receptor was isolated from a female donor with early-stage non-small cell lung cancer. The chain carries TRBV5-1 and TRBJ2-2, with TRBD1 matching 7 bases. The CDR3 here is CASSRTGANTGELFF. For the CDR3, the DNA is TGCGCCAGCAGCCGAACAGGGGCGAACACCGGGGAGCTGTTTTTT.